This TCR beta chain emerged from a study of T cell repertoires in cytomegalovirus infection. About the study: It was the public TCR beta signatures that indicated both CMV infection and matching HLA type.

TCRdb ran MiXCR on the reads and lists one entry per CDR3 protein. Seen here are a few hundred thousand distinct CDR3 sequences, approximately 15% observed once, and the top ten hold approximately 44%. V was trimmed by 3 bases and J by 6 bases, leaving 11 bases between them. Germline V gives CDR1 DFQATT, CDR2 SNEGSKA (reference sequence). There are 12 residues in the CDR3. This clonotype was seen only a few times. The material sequenced was CD8+ T cells from PBMCs. The V gene is TRBV20-1, the J gene TRBJ1-2; D is unresolved. The clonotype was recovered from a human donor in good health (CMV status not recorded). Some clones in this sample may be carry-over from other donors' samples. In DNA, the CDR3 is TGCAGTGCTAGTAGGACTTGGGATGGCTACACCTTC. Residues: CSASRTWDGYTF.